The 12 T cell receptor beta chains below were found in one sample sequenced in a study of blood T cell repertoires in COVID-19. Only in-frame clones appear in the TCRdb table, and some are missing; sequencing was by immunoSEQ multiplex PCR. The sample lists more than 250,000 clones, around 88% seen once, with approximately 1.8% in the top ten. Sequencing was performed on peripheral blood. The receptors originated from a woman in her 30s with COVID-19, enrolled during active disease.

The J gene is TRBJ2-1, the V gene TRBV9; no definite D call. V lost 4 bases, J lost 3 bases, and 8 bases lay in between. CDR1 and CDR2 (germline): SGDLS, YYNGEE. The CDR3 sequence is 13 residues long. The CDR3 sequence: CASSLDIYNEQFF. CDR3 coding DNA: TGTGCCAGCAGCCTTGACATCTACAATGAGCAGTTCTTC.

The rearrangement joins TRBV20-1 to TRBJ2-7, with TRBD1 identical over 8 bases. Trimming took 3 bases from V and 4 from J; bases not matched to a gene: 11. The CDR3 contains 15 residues. CDR1 DFQATT and CDR2 SNEGSKA come from the germline V gene (reference sequence). The CDR3, as DNA: TGCAGTGCTAGTGTCTACCGACAGGGGAGTTACGAGCAGTACGTC. Residues: CSASVYRQGSYEQYV.

Points on this clone: At the DNA level, this CDR3 is encoded by other sequences in the same sample as well. V and J are TRBV19 and TRBJ1-5, with D uncertain. CDR1 LNHDA and CDR2 SQIVND come from the germline V gene (reference sequence). This CDR3 region has 14 residues. Trimming took 5 bases from V and 0 from J, leaving 8 bases between them. The CDR3 loop is CASSLRDSNQPQHF. The CDR3 DNA follows: TGTGCCAGTAGTCTACGAGATAGCAATCAGCCCCAGCATTTT.

The J gene is TRBJ1-6, the V gene TRBV4-1, with a weak D call TRBD1 (5 bases). Per the germline V gene, CDR1 is MGHRA and CDR2 is YSYEKL. This CDR3 is built from 17 residues. Between the trimmed V and J ends, which lost 0 bases and 5 bases, there was a span of 14 bases. The CDR3, as DNA: TGCGCCAGCAGCCAAGAAATGGGGGGACCCGATAATTCACCCCTCCACTTT. This translates into CASSQEMGGPDNSPLHF.

The chain has TRBV19 and TRBJ1-2; 7 nucleotides agree with TRBD1. Germline CDR1 LNHDA, CDR2 SQIVND (reference sequence). V was clipped by 5 bases and J by 4 bases; unmatched bases: 13. This CDR3 spans 16 amino acids. For the CDR3, the DNA is TGTGCCAGTAGTCCATTAACAGGGGTGGGTGGCTATGGCTACACCTTC. Translation gives CASSPLTGVGGYGYTF.

On this clone: The junction departs from germline at one end; a sequencing error may be responsible. The chain couples TRBV5-1 to TRBJ2-1, with D maybe TRBD2 (6 bases). CDR3 length equals 15 residues. Germline V gene sequence: CDR1 SGHRS, CDR2 YFSETQ. The DNA of the CDR3 is TGCGCCAGCAGCTACGGGAGAAACCGCGTTAATGGGCAGTTCTTC. It yields the protein CASSYGRNRVNGQFF. Variable domain in full (rest from reference TRBV5-1 and TRBJ2-1): KAGVTQTPRYLIKTRGQQVTLSCSPISGHRSVSWYQQTPGQGLQFLFEYFSETQRNKGNFPGRFSGRQFSNSRSEMNVSTLELGDSALYLCASSYGRNRVNGQFFGPGTRLTVL.

This chain uses TRBV25-1 with TRBJ1-2, with a possible D match to TRBD1 (5 bases). Germline CDR1 and CDR2: MGHDK and SYGVNS. The CDR3 is 17 amino acids. Trimming stripped 1 base from V and 1 base from J, with 16 bases between. Here the CDR3 reads CASSEWGTVPLNYGYTF. DNA of the CDR3: TGTGCCAGCAGTGAATGGGGCACAGTACCCCTTAACTATGGCTACACCTTC.

V usage is TRBV5-1 and J usage is TRBJ2-7; a weak D match, TRBD2 (6 bases). CDR1 and CDR2 (germline): SGHRS, YFSETQ. There are 14 residues in the CDR3. The V end was cut by 0 bases, the J end by 4 bases, with 11 bases between. CDR3 in DNA: TGCGCCAGCAGCTTGGTTTCTAGCGAGTACGAGCAGTACTTC. As protein: CASSLVSSEYEQYF.

This chain uses TRBV19 with TRBJ1-6; 7 bases fit TRBD1. CDR1 is LNHDA and CDR2 is SQIVND in the germline V gene (reference sequence). The J segment lost 13 bases and the V segment lost 6 bases, leaving 9 bases of the junction unmatched. The length of the CDR3 is 13 residues. CDR3 nucleotide sequence: TGTGCCAGTAGCGAGACAGGGCTTATCCCCCTCCACTTT. Translating gives CASSETGLIPLHF.

The sample holds one count of this clone. J is TRBJ2-3 and V is TRBV6-1; 7 bases match TRBD1. Unmatched junction bases numbered 7, after V lost 1 base and J lost 3 bases. The CDR3 has 16 residues. In germline, CDR1 is MNHNS, CDR2 SASEGT. CDR3: CASSEGTGHSTDTQYF. In DNA form, the CDR3 reads TGTGCCAGCAGTGAAGGGACAGGCCATTCGACAGATACGCAGTATTTT.

The chain links TRBV20-1 to TRBJ2-1, with TRBD2 identical over 7 bases. Per the germline V gene, CDR1 is DFQATT and CDR2 is SNEGSKA (reference sequence). The CDR3 length is 11 residues. Trimming cost V 6 bases and J 6 bases; bases outside gene matches: 2. The CDR3 nucleotides read TGCAGTGCGCGGACTAGCAATGAGCAGTTCTTC. Its protein is CSARTSNEQFF.

The rearrangement uses TRBV9 and TRBJ1-3; D possibly corresponds to TRBD1 (5 bases). The length of the CDR3 is 16 residues. The V end was cut by 3 bases, the J end by 0 bases, with 13 bases between. Germline CDR1 reads SGDLS; CDR2 reads YYNGEE. The CDR3: CASSGTGPFSGNTIYF. The CDR3 DNA reads as TGTGCCAGCAGCGGAACAGGACCGTTCTCTGGAAACACCATATATTTT. The entire variable domain, with the rest obtained from reference TRBV9 and TRBJ1-3, is as follows: DSGVTQTPKHLITATGQRVTLRCSPRSGDLSVYWYQQSLDQGLQFLIQYYNGEERAKGNILERFSAQQFPDLHSELNLSSLELGDSALYFCASSGTGPFSGNTIYFGEGSWLTVV.